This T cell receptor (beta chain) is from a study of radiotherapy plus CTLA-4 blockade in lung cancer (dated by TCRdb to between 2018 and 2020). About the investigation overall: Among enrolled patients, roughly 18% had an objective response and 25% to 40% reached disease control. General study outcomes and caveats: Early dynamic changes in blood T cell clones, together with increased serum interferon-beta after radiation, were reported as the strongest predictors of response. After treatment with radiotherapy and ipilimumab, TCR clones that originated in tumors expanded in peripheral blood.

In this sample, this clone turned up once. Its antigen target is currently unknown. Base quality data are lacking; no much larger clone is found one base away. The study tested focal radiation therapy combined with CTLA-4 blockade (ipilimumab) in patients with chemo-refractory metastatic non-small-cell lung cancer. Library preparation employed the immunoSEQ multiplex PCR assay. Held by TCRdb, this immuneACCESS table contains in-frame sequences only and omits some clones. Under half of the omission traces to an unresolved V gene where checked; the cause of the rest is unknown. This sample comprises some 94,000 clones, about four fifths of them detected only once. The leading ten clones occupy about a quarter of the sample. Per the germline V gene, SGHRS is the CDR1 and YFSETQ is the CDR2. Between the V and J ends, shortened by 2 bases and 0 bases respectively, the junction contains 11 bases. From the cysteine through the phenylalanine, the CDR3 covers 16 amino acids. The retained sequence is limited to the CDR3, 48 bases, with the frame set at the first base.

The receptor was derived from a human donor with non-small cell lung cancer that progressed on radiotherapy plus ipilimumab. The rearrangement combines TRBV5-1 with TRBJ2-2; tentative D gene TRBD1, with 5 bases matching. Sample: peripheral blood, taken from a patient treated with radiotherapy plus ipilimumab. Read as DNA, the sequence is TGCGCCAGCAGCTTCGTGGAAGGGGCGAACACCGGGGAGCTGTTTTTT. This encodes CASSFVEGANTGELFF.